This TCR beta chain was sequenced for a study of T-cell memory formation after mild COVID-19. General study points: Day 15 to 85 contracting clones showed balanced CD4/CD8; day 15 to 37 expanders favored CD4+. Contracting CD4+ clones sat mainly in CM and EM; CD8+ in EMRA. Cross-reactive memory seemingly joined, as some responding clones were found in pre-infection memory.

V was shortened by 4 bases and J by 1 base, with 7 bases between the two germline ends. CDR1 and CDR2 (germline): MGHDK, SYGVNS. This CDR3 contains 13 residues. 5'RACE, which relied on constant-segment primers, yielded TCR alpha and TCR beta cDNA libraries carrying sample barcodes and UMIs. TCRdb redid the calling of the 5' RACE reads with MiXCR, one entry per CDR3 protein. The sample carries approximately 500,000 distinct CDR3 sequences, 20% to 30% recorded once. Comment on this clonotype: Its antigen is unknown.

The specimen sequenced was PBMCs or a T cell subset sorted from them (not recorded which). This rearrangement joins TRBV25-1 to TRBJ1-1; D is ambiguous. The sequence came from an adult woman who had mild COVID-19 (a few samples of this study predate the infection). Cell type and time point are not known. CDR3 sequence (DNA): TGTGCCAGCAGTGTAGCGGGGAACACTGAAGCTTTCTTT. Translated, it gives CASSVAGNTEAFF.